This T cell receptor beta chain was obtained from a study of CD8 T cells in Susac syndrome. The CDR3 is made up of 14 amino acids. V was clipped by 8 bases and J by 3 bases; unmatched bases: 12. Germline-derived CDR1 and CDR2 are SQVTM and ANQGSEA. Blood CD8+ and CD4+ T cells underwent high-throughput TCR beta sequencing. Reverse transcription of about 0.5 to 1 ug RNA was carried out with random hexamers. TCRdb reprocessed the immunoSEQ multiplex PCR reads via MiXCR and lists one record per CDR3 protein. The sample has some 130,000 distinct CDR3 sequences; approximately 95% are singletons. The specimen was CD8+ T cells from PBMCs. V and J are TRBV29-1 and TRBJ1-2, with TRBD1 matching over 7 bases. This receptor was taken from a human donor with Susac syndrome. The CDR3 is CSTNPSGQYYGYTF. For the CDR3, the DNA is TGCAGCACGAACCCATCGGGACAGTACTATGGCTACACCTTC.